The next 8 T cell receptor beta chains were all read from a single sample in a study of T cells in lung cancer brain metastases. The method was immunoSEQ multiplex PCR; TCRdb's version includes in-frame clones alone and lacks a portion of them. The sample carries 3,000 or so clones, 85% to 90% recorded once. Sequenced input: tumor tissue from the primary lung tumor. These receptors originate from a woman aged 50 to 65 with non-small cell lung cancer.

The rearrangement joins TRBV6-6 to TRBJ1-1, with 8 nucleotides matching TRBD1. V trimming: 5 bases; J trimming: 1 base; junction bases outside the gene matches: 3. This CDR3 has 14 amino acids. Germline V gene lookup returns CDR1 MNHNY and CDR2 SVGAGI (reference sequence). The CDR3 reads CASSAGTGNTEAFF. CDR3 in DNA: TGTGCCAGCAGTGCCGGGACAGGGAACACTGAAGCTTTCTTT.

V is TRBV5-4 and J is TRBJ2-1; TRBD2 matches at 10 bases. The CDR3 extends over 14 amino acids. The V gene end was trimmed by 4 bases and the J gene end by 5 bases; junction bases not matched to a gene: 3. The germline V gene encodes CDR1 SGHNT and CDR2 YYREEE (reference sequence). CDR3 in DNA: TGTGCCAGCAGCCGGGGACTAGCGAACAATGAGCAGTTCTTC. It translates to CASSRGLANNEQFF.

This chain joins TRBV29-1 and TRBJ2-5; 9 bases match TRBD1. The V and J ends lost 1 base and 5 bases, in that order; junction bases with no gene match: 2. Germline V gene data show CDR1 as SQVTM and CDR2 as ANQGSEA. The CDR3 spans 13 residues. CDR3 bases: TGCAGCGTTGAAGGGGGACAGGGCGAGACCCAGTACTTC. This translates into CSVEGGQGETQYF.

This chain connects TRBV5-6 to TRBJ1-5; 8 nucleotides line up with TRBD1. From germline, CDR1 is SGHDT and CDR2 YYEEEE. The ends lost 1 base at V and 0 bases at J; junction bases unmatched: 9. There are 18 residues in the CDR3. The CDR3 is CASSLRGQERYSNQPQHF. The CDR3 DNA reads as TGTGCCAGCAGCTTGAGGGGACAGGAAAGATATAGCAATCAGCCCCAGCATTTT.

The chain couples TRBV7-3 to TRBJ2-1; D unresolved. Germline V lookup: CDR1 SGHTA, CDR2 FQGTGA. The CDR3 covers 13 residues. V lost 3 bases and J lost 3, with 6 bases in between. The CDR3: CASSFGVYNEQFF. CDR3 nucleotides: TGTGCCAGCAGCTTTGGGGTCTACAATGAGCAGTTCTTC. The variable domain in full, with the rest retrieved from reference TRBV7-3 and TRBJ2-1, is GAGVSQTPSNKVTEKGKYVELRCDPISGHTALYWYRQSLGQGPEFLIYFQGTGAADDSGLPNDRFFAVRPEGSVSTLKIQRTERGDSAVYLCASSFGVYNEQFFGPGTRLTVL.

The J gene is TRBJ1-2, the V gene TRBV19, with D maybe TRBD1 (5 bases). Trimming shortened V by 3 bases and J by 7 bases, and 21 bases separated the two germline ends. Germline lookup yields CDR1 LNHDA and CDR2 SQIVND (reference sequence). This CDR3 comprises 16 residues. CDR3 region: CASSMVGERGRSGYTF. For the CDR3, the DNA is TGTGCCAGTAGTATGGTAGGGGAGCGGGGTCGTAGTGGCTACACCTTC.

Here the CDR3 reads CASSLTGSTETQYF. The CDR3 DNA sequence: TGTGCCAGCAGCTTAACGGGGTCGACAGAGACCCAGTACTTC. The chain employs TRBV11-3 and TRBJ2-5; D might be TRBD2 (5 bases). The CDR3 is 14 amino acids. Between the trimmed V and J ends, which lost 2 bases and 4 bases, there was a span of 11 bases. Germline V gene data show CDR1 as SGHNT and CDR2 as YENEEA.

The chain employs TRBV7-2 and TRBJ2-5; either TRBD1 or TRBD2 may supply D (5 bases each). This CDR3 region has 13 residues. V lost 5 bases and J lost 5, with 12 bases in between. Germline CDR1 reads SGHTA; CDR2 reads FQGNSA. The CDR3, as DNA: TGTGCCAGCAGCAGGGACCCGACCGAGACCCAGTACTTC. Its protein is CASSRDPTETQYF.